Reported below is one TCR beta chain. Its cognate antigen has yet to be identified. Per-base quality was not reported, and no clone a single base away is much larger than it. This entry is derived from a study of blood T cell repertoires in COVID-19 (dated by TCRdb to the early 2020s). Some background on the complete study: Samples from collaborators originated in the United States, Italy and Spain and spanned both the acute and convalescent phases of COVID-19. A de-identified subject ID, COVID-19 status, age in years and sex were almost always included in the sample metadata. Subjects who had been exposed to COVID-19, were actively infected with it, or had recovered from it provided the deeply sampled blood TCRbeta repertoires that made up the dataset. The material from the prospective study consisted of cDNA or gDNA derived from T cells, B-cell-depleted T cells, or PBMCs. HLA class I and class II types, where available, came from metadata supplied by the sample provider rather than from assay-based typing. The samples were drawn from two sources: the first 160 participants of the ongoing ImmuneRACE study, and fewer than 1,500 subjects contributed by 6 global collaborators. The repertoires were made available in a free public database intended to serve as a resource for research on the immune response to SARS-CoV-2.

The immunoSEQ Assay, a bias-controlled multiplex PCR, was used to amplify TCRbeta CDR3 regions from genomic DNA. Under the source paper's analysis protocol: Nucleated cell counts per sample were estimated from amplification of reference gene primers within the assay. To quantify the absolute abundance of each unique TCRbeta CDR3 rearrangement, sequence reads were collapsed and filtered. For each sample, productive Simpson clonality was calculated as the square root of Simpson's diversity index across productive rearrangements. Sourced from immuneACCESS, this table was stored by TCRdb with only in-frame sequences that have V and J called. A share of the clones is absent; for the studies checked, an unresolved V gene accounts for under half, and the remainder has no known explanation. V and J calls and clone size are those listed in that table; D and trimming were worked out from the DNA. The sample has about 79,000 clones on record, about 89% of them singletons. The top ten hold about 15% of the sample.

What the research found in general, with its limitations: The amount of clinical and demographic metadata varied by source and participant and was provided uncurated.

Each collaborating institution followed its own protocols to collect whole blood in K2EDTA tubes. For TCRbeta analysis, collaborator samples were shipped as frozen whole blood, as isolated PBMCs, or as DNA extracted from either sample type. The CDR3 goes from the cysteine to the phenylalanine over 14 residues. The entry retains the CDR3 DNA only, 42 bases that are in frame from base 1. The V end loses 0 bases and the J end loses 4 bases, and a stretch of 7 bases separates them. CDR1 and CDR2 are drawn from the germline V gene (reference sequence): SGHNT, YYREEE. The sequence derives from a man between 65 and 85 years old with active or convalescent COVID-19. This receptor chain uses TRBV5-4 and TRBJ2-2; a tentative D call is TRBD1 (5 bases match). Sequencing was done on a sample of peripheral blood. The CDR3 has the sequence CASSLGGGTGELFF. Read as DNA, the sequence is TGTGCCAGCAGCTTGGGGGGCGGCACCGGGGAGCTGTTTTTT.